The 32 T cell receptor beta chains reported below all come from one sample, sequenced in a study of radiotherapy plus CTLA-4 blockade in lung cancer. This table comes from immunoSEQ multiplex PCR, and its TCRdb copy is limited to in-frame clones, with some not included. The repertoire holds tens of thousands of clones, with around 80% as singletons. The sample consisted of peripheral blood, taken from a patient treated with radiotherapy plus ipilimumab. These TCRs come from a human donor with non-small cell lung cancer who had a complete response to radiotherapy plus ipilimumab.

The chain uses TRBV7-9 and TRBJ2-7; TRBD2 matches at 7 bases. Germline assignment: CDR1 SEHNR and CDR2 FQNEAQ (reference sequence). This CDR3 has 15 residues. With 5 bases clipped from V and 1 base from J, the junction kept 8 bases outside the gene matches. The CDR3 sequence: CASSPLGGGSYEQYF. The DNA of the CDR3 is TGTGCCAGCAGCCCCCTTGGGGGGGGGTCCTACGAGCAGTACTTC.

The V call is TRBV9, the J call TRBJ1-5, with 12 bases identical to TRBD1. J was trimmed by 6 bases and V by 4 bases; bases with no gene match: 5. This CDR3 is 15 amino acids long. The germline V gene encodes CDR1 SGDLS and CDR2 YYNGEE. Here the CDR3 DNA reads TGTGCCAGCAGCTCCGGGACAGGGGGCTTTCAGCCCCAGCATTTT. The encoded protein is CASSSGTGGFQPQHF.

This clone was seen a single time. The chain recombines TRBV7-2 with TRBJ2-1; 8 bases line up with TRBD2. Germline trimming cut 1 base from V and 3 bases from J; bases unmatched to any gene: 14. CDR1 SGHTA and CDR2 FQGNSA come from the germline V gene. The CDR3 is 19 amino acids. The CDR3 region is CASSLVKGWSGGGYNEQFF. CDR3 bases: TGTGCCAGCAGCTTAGTAAAGGGGTGGAGCGGGGGAGGCTACAATGAGCAGTTCTTC.

The chain joins TRBV25-1 to TRBJ1-2; D perhaps matches TRBD1 (6 bases). Per germline, CDR1 MGHDK and CDR2 SYGVNS. V was clipped by 4 bases and J by 0 bases, with 12 bases between them. CDR3 length equals 15 residues. CDR3 in amino acids: CASSAPRDTNYGYTF. The CDR3 DNA sequence: TGTGCCAGCAGTGCTCCTCGGGACACTAACTATGGCTACACCTTC.

This chain links TRBV5-1 with TRBJ2-1, with 15 positions matching TRBD2. The CDR3 loop spans 16 amino acids. Germline values: CDR1 SGHRS, CDR2 YFSETQ. Trimming at V came to 0 bases and at J to 10 bases, leaving 5 bases not matched to a gene. The CDR3 DNA sequence: TGCGCCAGCAGCTTGGGGACTAGCGGGGGGGCTCGGGAGCAGTTCTTC. Its translation: CASSLGTSGGAREQFF.

The V call is TRBV7-2, the J call TRBJ2-1, with 9 bases aligning to TRBD2. This CDR3 region has 16 residues. Germline CDR1 is SGHTA and CDR2 is FQGNSA. The J segment lost 6 bases and the V segment lost 3 bases, leaving 9 bases of the junction unmatched. The CDR3 nucleotides are TGTGCCAGCAGCTTCGTAGCGGGAGATGTGGCCAATGAGCAGTTCTTC. Its translation is CASSFVAGDVANEQFF.

The V call is TRBV7-2, the J call TRBJ2-3, with a possible D match to TRBD2 (5 bases). In germline, CDR1 is SGHTA, CDR2 FQGNSA. There are 14 residues in the CDR3. Trimming left V 1 base short and J 4 bases short, with 9 bases between. The CDR3 sequence: CASSLELGADTQYF. DNA for the CDR3: TGTGCCAGCAGCTTAGAACTAGGAGCAGATACGCAGTATTTT.

This clone occurred once. The rearrangement joins TRBV5-8 to TRBJ2-7, with a tentative D call TRBD1 (5 bases). Germline loops: CDR1 SGHTS, CDR2 YDEGEE. The CDR3 is 14 amino acids. Trimming removed 4 bases from V and 3 bases from J, with 14 bases in between. This CDR3 is CASSRQGRGYEQYF. The DNA for the CDR3 is TGTGCCAGCAGCAGGCAGGGAAGGGGCTACGAGCAGTACTTC.

This clone was seen once. The chain uses TRBV4-3 and TRBJ2-1; D is undetermined. This CDR3 has 17 amino acids. V was pared by 0 bases and J by 0 bases, with 12 bases between. CDR1 and CDR2 from the germline V gene are LGHNA and YSLEER. CDR3 coding DNA: TGCGCCAGCAGCCAAGATCACGGCGGCAGCTCCTACAATGAGCAGTTCTTC. This sequence encodes CASSQDHGGSSYNEQFF.

This clone was detected once. The rearrangement links TRBV25-1 to TRBJ2-2; maybe TRBD2 (5 bases). Deletions cut 3 bases from V and 7 bases from J, with 18 bases between. The V gene's germline CDR1 is MGHDK and CDR2 SYGVNS. CDR3 length: 16 residues. The CDR3 protein is CASSDWRGSTDGELFF. The CDR3 DNA reads TGTGCCAGCAGTGATTGGAGAGGGTCGACCGACGGGGAGCTGTTTTTT. Variable domain in full (rest from reference TRBV25-1 and TRBJ2-2): EADIYQTPRYLVIGTGKKITLECSQTMGHDKMYWYQQDPGMELHLIHYSYGVNSTEKGDLSSESTVSRIRTEHFPLTLESARPSHTSQYLCASSDWRGSTDGELFFGEGSRLTVL.

This rearrangement joins TRBV9 to TRBJ1-2; D gene unclear. There are 13 residues in the CDR3. Germline V gives CDR1 SGDLS, CDR2 YYNGEE. V lost 0 bases and J lost 4, with 7 bases in between. In DNA form, the CDR3 reads TGTGCCAGCAGCGTAGATGGGAGCTATGGCTACACCTTC. Translation: CASSVDGSYGYTF.

The chain employs TRBV2 and TRBJ2-3, with TRBD2 identical over 14 bases. The CDR3 spans 17 residues. CDR1 SNHLY and CDR2 FYNNEI come from the germline V gene. V shed 1 base, J shed 3 bases, and the junction held 3 bases outside the gene matches. Here the CDR3 DNA reads TGTGCCAGCAGTGAAGGGACTAGCGGGAGGCTTACAGATACGCAGTATTTT. Residues: CASSEGTSGRLTDTQYF. The full variable domain, with the rest looked up from reference TRBV2 and TRBJ2-3, is EPEVTQTPSHQVTQMGQEVILRCVPISNHLYFYWYRQILGQKVEFLVSFYNNEISEKSEIFDDQFSVERPDGSNFTLKIRSTKLEDSAMYFCASSEGTSGRLTDTQYFGPGTRLTVL.

The V call is TRBV14, the J call TRBJ2-2; D remains ambiguous. This CDR3 has 16 residues. Trimming left V 1 base short and J 1 base short, with 10 bases between. The germline CDR1 and CDR2 sequences are SGHDN and FVKESK. CDR3: CASSQGRMWNTGELFF. In DNA form, the CDR3 reads TGTGCCAGCAGCCAAGGCAGGATGTGGAACACCGGGGAGCTGTTTTTT.

This chain connects TRBV5-1 to TRBJ1-2, with 10 bases fitting TRBD1. V shed 1 base and J 7 bases; nucleotides not matched to a gene: 4. Per germline, CDR1 SGHRS and CDR2 YFSETQ. The CDR3 consists of 14 residues. The DNA of the CDR3 is TGCGCCAGCAGCTTGAGGGGACAGGGGCTTGGCTACACCTTC. This translates into CASSLRGQGLGYTF. Full variable domain (rest looked up from reference TRBV5-1 and TRBJ1-2): KAGVTQTPRYLIKTRGQQVTLSCSPISGHRSVSWYQQTPGQGLQFLFEYFSETQRNKGNFPGRFSGRQFSNSRSEMNVSTLELGDSALYLCASSLRGQGLGYTFGSGTRLTVV.

V gene TRBV2 combines with J gene TRBJ2-3; weak D call: TRBD2 (6 bases). V dropped 8 bases and J dropped 1 base, with 13 bases sitting between them. This CDR3 has 14 amino acids. Germline assignment: CDR1 SNHLY and CDR2 FYNNEI. The CDR3 DNA sequence: TGTGCCAGCTTAGCGGACCCCGGCACAGATACGCAGTATTTT. It encodes CASLADPGTDTQYF.

V usage is TRBV5-6 and J usage is TRBJ2-5; D is undetermined. This CDR3 has 13 residues. Trimming removed 4 bases at V and 4 bases at J, with 11 bases between. CDR1 is SGHDT and CDR2 is YYEEEE in the germline V gene. In nucleotides, the CDR3 is TGTGCCAGCAGCCCCCTCTTCCGAGAGACCCAGTACTTC. Its translation is CASSPLFRETQYF.

V and J are TRBV2 and TRBJ1-1; no clear D. The V and J ends lost 4 bases and 0 bases respectively, with 6 bases between them. The germline gives CDR1 SNHLY, CDR2 FYNNEI. The CDR3 totals 13 residues. CDR3 DNA: TGTGCCAGCAGTGCCACTATGAACACTGAAGCTTTCTTT. As protein: CASSATMNTEAFF.

The chain recombines TRBV28 with TRBJ1-5; 9 bases match TRBD1. The germline CDR1 and CDR2 sequences are MDHEN and SYDVKM. There are 17 residues in the CDR3. Trimming cost V 8 bases and J 3 bases; bases outside gene matches: 14. The CDR3 DNA sequence: TGTGCCAGCGACTCGGAACTTACAGGGGGCTCCAATCAGCCCCAGCATTTT. Encoded protein: CASDSELTGGSNQPQHF.

The V gene is TRBV27, the J gene TRBJ2-7; 7 bases map to TRBD2. The CDR3 sequence is 16 residues long. Looked up from germline, CDR1 is MNHEY and CDR2 is SMNVEV (reference sequence). The V gene end was trimmed by 0 bases and the J gene end by 1 base; junction bases not matched to a gene: 6. This CDR3 reads CASSLSRLAPSYEQYF. The CDR3 DNA sequence: TGTGCCAGCAGTTTATCCCGACTAGCCCCATCCTACGAGCAGTACTTC.

This clone was recorded a few times. The chain employs TRBV18 and TRBJ2-5; 9 bases agree with TRBD1. The DNA end lines up better with TRBJ2-7; the J call may be wrong. Germline CDR1 and CDR2: KGHSH and LQKENI. The CDR3 spans 13 residues. The DNA of the CDR3 is TGTGCCAGCTCACCAGAGACAGGGGGCGAGCAGTACTTC. Encoded protein: CASSPETGGEQYF.

The rearrangement uses TRBV25-1 and TRBJ1-2; 11 bases are shared with TRBD1. With 1 base clipped from V and 3 bases from J, the junction kept 4 bases outside the gene matches. This CDR3 contains 16 residues. Germline values: CDR1 MGHDK, CDR2 SYGVNS. The CDR3 loop is CASSEWRTGGDYGYTF. DNA for the CDR3: TGTGCCAGCAGTGAATGGCGGACAGGGGGCGACTATGGCTACACCTTC.

The chain links TRBV27 to TRBJ1-1; 9 nucleotides line up with TRBD1. Germline lookup yields CDR1 MNHEY and CDR2 SMNVEV (reference sequence). With V trimmed by 8 bases and J by 0 bases, 16 bases remained unmatched. The CDR3 loop spans 18 amino acids. The CDR3 DNA reads as TGTGCCAGCCGATTCAAAACAGGGGGCGGTTTTATGAACACTGAAGCTTTCTTT. It specifies CASRFKTGGGFMNTEAFF.

This chain uses TRBV2 with TRBJ2-1, with TRBD2 identical over 10 bases. This CDR3 comprises 14 residues. Per germline, CDR1 SNHLY and CDR2 FYNNEI. Trimming took 6 bases from V and 6 from J; bases not matched to a gene: 5. DNA for the CDR3: TGTGCCAGCAGCCGGACTAGCGGATTCAATGAGCAGTTCTTC. Residues: CASSRTSGFNEQFF.

This clone was recorded a few times. V and J are TRBV19 and TRBJ1-4, with 12 bases identical to TRBD1. The junction had 5 bases not matched to a gene; V was cut back by 7 bases and J by 8 bases. This CDR3 has 14 amino acids. Germline loops: CDR1 LNHDA, CDR2 SQIVND (reference sequence). CDR3 sequence: CASNRDRGPEKLFF. The DNA for the CDR3 is TGTGCCAGTAACCGGGACAGGGGGCCCGAAAAACTGTTTTTT.

The chain is built from TRBV7-2 and TRBJ2-3; unclear D gene. Trimming cost V 1 base and J 4 bases, with 9 bases left between them. The CDR3 loop spans 14 amino acids. Germline-derived CDR1 and CDR2 are SGHTA and FQGNSA. The CDR3 DNA reads TGTGCCAGCAGCTTAGGGTTAGCAGCAGATACGCAGTATTTT. Its protein product is CASSLGLAADTQYF. The variable domain in full, with the rest retrieved from reference TRBV7-2 and TRBJ2-3, is GAGVSQSPSNKVTEKGKDVELRCDPISGHTALYWYRQSLGQGLEFLIYFQGNSAPDKSGLPSDRFSAERTGGSVSTLTIQRTQQEDSAVYLCASSLGLAADTQYFGPGTRLTVL.

The chain is built from TRBV5-1 and TRBJ1-2; TRBD1 might be the D (5 bases). Trimming shortened V by 4 bases and J by 4 bases, and 8 bases separated the two germline ends. CDR3 length: 12 amino acids. The germline V gene encodes CDR1 SGHRS and CDR2 YFSETQ. The chain's CDR3 is CASSLDTYGYTF. The CDR3, as DNA: TGCGCCAGCAGCCTGGACACCTATGGCTACACCTTC.

CDR3 coding DNA: TGTGCCAGCTCACCTAACAGGGAAATGAACACTGAAGCTTTCTTT. This sequence encodes CASSPNREMNTEAFF. The V gene is TRBV18, the J gene TRBJ1-1, with D possibly being TRBD1 (6 bases). The ends were cut back, 3 bases at V and 0 bases at J, with 11 bases in the middle. Per germline, CDR1 KGHSH and CDR2 LQKENI. The CDR3 has 15 amino acids.

The chain couples TRBV9 to TRBJ1-1; D uncertain. Between the trimmed V and J ends, which lost 0 bases and 6 bases, there was a span of 9 bases. The CDR3 loop spans 13 amino acids. From germline, CDR1 is SGDLS and CDR2 YYNGEE. CDR3 DNA sequence: TGTGCCAGCAGCGTAGTAGGGCGGGCTGAAGCTTTCTTT. Translating it yields CASSVVGRAEAFF.

The V gene is TRBV10-3, the J gene TRBJ2-3, with 14 nucleotides matching TRBD2. CDR1 and CDR2 (germline): ENHRY, SYGVKD. CDR3 size: 20 residues. V lost 0 bases and J lost 0; bases outside the gene matches: 8. The chain's CDR3 is CAISESYGTSGSGSTDTQYF. In nucleotides, the CDR3 is TGTGCCATCAGTGAGTCGTACGGGACTAGCGGGAGTGGTAGCACAGATACGCAGTATTTT.

The chain combines TRBV18 with TRBJ2-5, with TRBD1 as a possible D gene (5 bases). CDR3 size: 16 residues. Germline V gene lookup returns CDR1 KGHSH and CDR2 LQKENI. V dropped 2 bases and J dropped 2 bases, with 15 bases sitting between them. CDR3 sequence (DNA): TGTGCCAGCTCACCAAGTAGGGGCCCTCGACAAGAGACCCAGTACTTC. Protein product: CASSPSRGPRQETQYF.

The chain links TRBV7-9 to TRBJ2-3; 14 bases map to TRBD2. The CDR3 contains 18 residues. Losses at the gene ends were 7 bases for V and 2 bases for J; bases not matched to a gene: 11. Germline assignment: CDR1 SEHNR and CDR2 FQNEAQ (reference sequence). CDR3 bases: TGTGCCAGCAAGGGACTAGCGGGGGCTTGGCGATTCACAGATACGCAGTATTTT. Amino acids: CASKGLAGAWRFTDTQYF.

The chain joins TRBV30 to TRBJ1-5; D is ambiguous. The CDR3 is made up of 14 amino acids. Per germline, CDR1 GTSNPN and CDR2 SVGIG (reference sequence). Between the trimmed V and J ends, which lost 1 base and 4 bases, there was a span of 11 bases. CDR3 DNA: TGTGCCTGGAGTGGTTTGGAGATTAATCAGCCCCAGCATTTT. This gives the protein CAWSGLEINQPQHF.